Here is one TCR beta chain with its context. What this receptor recognizes is not known. No clone much larger than this one lies a single base away; base qualities are absent. TCR beta CDR3 regions were sequenced from DNA using the immunoSEQ Assay. Turning to the authors' computational methods: T cell density was computed as TCR beta template counts normalized to usable DNA estimated by amplifying housekeeping genes. The preseqR package was used to estimate richness by extrapolating to 400,000 templates for PBMC samples and to 120,000 templates for tissue samples. Clonality was defined by subtracting Pielou's evenness from one. Differential abundance testing on productive amino-acid clonotypes, with a minimum total count of 5 and an alpha of 0.1, was used to identify tissue-enriched TCRs. Repertoire overlap between compartments was quantified with the Jaccard Index and Morisita Overlap Index. GLIPH grouped TCR beta CDR3s together with public tetramer-defined viral CDR3s, and a viral motif had to include at least three viral sequences and show V-gene enrichment. TCRdb obtained this table from immuneACCESS and retained in-frame rearrangements with V and J assigned. These tables miss some clones; where compared with another copy, unresolved V genes account for less than half of the shortfall, and the remainder is unexplained. D and trimming come from the DNA, and the V and J calls and clone size come from that table. Recorded for this sample are 40,000 to 55,000 clones; around 81% of them occurred a single time. 17% of the sample comes from the top ten.

At diagnosis, tumor, uninvolved tumor-adjacent lung and peripheral blood were collected and then preserved as a mix of FFPE and fresh-frozen material. For TCR repertoire profiling, the blood samples were analyzed as peripheral blood mononuclear cells. These data are taken from a study of T cells in localized non-small cell lung cancer (TCRdb year 2020). In the study overall: Comparing tumors with uninvolved tumor-adjacent lungs, the study looked at the T cell repertoires of fewer than 250 patients with early-stage NSCLC. Of the NSCLC patients, 120 to 150 were male and 107 were female, and the mean age was approximately 66 years. The cohort was made up of around 220 treatment-naive NSCLC patients whose localized lung tumors had been resected.

The germline V gene (reference sequence) sets CDR1 to LNHDA and CDR2 to SQIVND. The CDR3 holds 14 amino acids from the cysteine to the phenylalanine. CDR3 DNA only is kept here, 42 bases in frame from base 1. V gives up 5 bases and J gives up 2 bases, and the segment between their germline ends measures 13 bases. General conclusions and limits of the study: Uninvolved tumor-adjacent lung showed the highest T cell clonality, higher than tumor, which suggests more focused antigenic responses in the uninvolved tumor-adjacent lung. Because multi-region tumor sequencing was not done, intratumor heterogeneity could not be ruled out. A median of 57 of the top 100 tumor clones were detected in paired uninvolved adjacent lung, and 25 to 35 of these tumor clones were also found among the top 100 clones of the paired uninvolved adjacent lung. Longer overall survival was associated with higher T cell density in blood, whereas shorter survival was associated with higher clonality in adjacent lung. Since the design was exploratory, TCR variables were selected using unadjusted p-values with no false-discovery rate correction.

Recombination connected TRBV19 to TRBJ2-7, with a tentative D gene TRBD1 over 6 matching bases. The clonotype was recovered from a man aged 40 to 75 with stage III lung adenocarcinoma. The specimen comprised peripheral blood mononuclear cells, sampled before any cancer treatment. At the DNA level, the sequence is TGTGCCAGTAGTGAAACAGGGAGCGCCTACGAGCAGTACTTC. Translated, this gives CASSETGSAYEQYF.